Included here is one TCR beta chain sequence, with context. The antigen remains undetermined. This specimen belongs to a study of T cell responses to AZD1222 COVID-19 vaccine. This table comes from immunoSEQ multiplex PCR, and its TCRdb copy is limited to in-frame clones, with some not included. The sample shows over 130,000 clones, 92% of them seen only once. Study-wide findings and caveats: Among AZD1222 vaccinees, only five or six were seropositive at baseline. The peak T cell response came first, and repertoires were sampled only after it. Donors, mostly white British, included more females; clonal diversity was possibly underestimated. Per reports, nearly half of all spike-specific TCRs target regions that are unmutated in variants.

This TCR came from an adult who received the AZD1222 COVID-19 vaccine. Source: peripheral blood, taken 28 days after the second AZD1222 dose.

The CDR3 loop is CASSQGIRNEQFF. The CDR3 DNA is TGCGCCAGCAGCCAAGGTATCCGGAATGAGCAGTTCTTC. The rearrangement joins TRBV4-1 to TRBJ2-1; D is ambiguous. Trimming pared 1 base from V and 7 bases from J, leaving 8 bases between. Looked up from germline, CDR1 is MGHRA and CDR2 is YSYEKL. This CDR3 contains 13 residues.